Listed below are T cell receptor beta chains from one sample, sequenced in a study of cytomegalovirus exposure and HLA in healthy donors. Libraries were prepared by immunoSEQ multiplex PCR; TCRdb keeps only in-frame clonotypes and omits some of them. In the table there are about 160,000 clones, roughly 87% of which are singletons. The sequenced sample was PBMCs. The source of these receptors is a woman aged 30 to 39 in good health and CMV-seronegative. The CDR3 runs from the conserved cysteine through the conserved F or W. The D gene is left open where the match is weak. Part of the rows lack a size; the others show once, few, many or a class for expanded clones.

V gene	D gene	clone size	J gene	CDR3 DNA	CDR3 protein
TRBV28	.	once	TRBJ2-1	TGTGCCAGCAGTTTCCCGCTATTCGGACTGCAAAACAATGAGCAGTTCTTC	CASSFPLFGLQNNEQFF
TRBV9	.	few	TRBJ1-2	TGTGCCAGCAGCGTAGGTGGGGGGGACTATGGCTACACCTTC	CASSVGGGDYGYTF
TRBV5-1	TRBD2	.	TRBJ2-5	TGCGCCAGCAGCTTGGCCAAGCTAGCGGGGGAGACCCAGTACTTC	CASSLAKLAGETQYF
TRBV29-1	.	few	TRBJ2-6	TGCAGCGTCCAGCGGACGGCGTCTGGGGCCAACGTCCTGACTTTC	CSVQRTASGANVLTF
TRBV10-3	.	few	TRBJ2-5	TGTGCCATCAGTGTGGGGGCGGTGGAGACCCAGTACTTC	CAISVGAVETQYF
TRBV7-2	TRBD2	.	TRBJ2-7	TGTGCCAGCAGCTTTAGCGGGGCCGCCTACGAGCAGTACTTC	CASSFSGAAYEQYF
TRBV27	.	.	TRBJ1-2	TGTGCCAGCAGTCCCACAGTCAGCTATGGCTACACCTTC	CASSPTVSYGYTF
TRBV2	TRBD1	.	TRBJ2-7	TGTGCCAGCAGGGGGGGACAGGGCGGCGAGCAGTACTTC	CASRGGQGGEQYF
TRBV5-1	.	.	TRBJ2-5	TGCGCCAGCAGCTCTTCAGGGCAGCGAGAGACCCAGTACTTC	CASSSSGQRETQYF
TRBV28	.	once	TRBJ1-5	TGTGCCAGCAGACTAGAGACAGGCCCCCAGCATTTT	CASRLETGPQHF
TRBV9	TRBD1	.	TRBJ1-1	TGTGCCAGCAGCGTAGAGATATCTGACAGGGGCGTTAACACTGAAGCTTTCTTT	CASSVEISDRGVNTEAFF
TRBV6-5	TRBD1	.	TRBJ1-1	TGTGCCAGCAGTTTCACAGGGGTGGGGATCACTGAAGCTTTCTTT	CASSFTGVGITEAFF
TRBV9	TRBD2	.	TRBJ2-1	TGTGCCAGCAGCGTAGGACTAGCGGGAAACAATGAGCAGTTCTTC	CASSVGLAGNNEQFF
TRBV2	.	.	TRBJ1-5	TGTGCCAGCAGTGAGGGGGCGTTTGCCAATCAGCCCCAGCATTTT	CASSEGAFANQPQHF
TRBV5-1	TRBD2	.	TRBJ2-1	TGCGCCAGCAGCTCGGGACTAGCGGGAGGTAACCCCTACAATGAGCAGTTCTTC	CASSSGLAGGNPYNEQFF
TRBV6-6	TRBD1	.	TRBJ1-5	TGTGCCAGCAGCAGGGGGGTCGGTCAGCCCCAGCATTTT	CASSRGVGQPQHF
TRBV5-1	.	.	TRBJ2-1	TGCGCCAGCAGCTTGGCCGGGGGTGAAAATGAGCAGTTCTTC	CASSLAGGENEQFF
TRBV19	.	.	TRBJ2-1	TGTGCCAGTAGTATCTCGAGCTCCTACAATGAGCAGTTCTTC	CASSISSSYNEQFF
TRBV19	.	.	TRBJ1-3	TGTGCCAGTAGTATTAGCGGCTACTCTGGAAACACCATATATTTT	CASSISGYSGNTIYF
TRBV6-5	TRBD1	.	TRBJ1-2	TGTGCCAGCAGTTACTCGATTCGTGGACAGGGCGTTGGCTACACCTTC	CASSYSIRGQGVGYTF
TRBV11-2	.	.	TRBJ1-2	TGTGCCAGCAGCCTTGGGACTAAATTCTATGGCTACACCTTC	CASSLGTKFYGYTF
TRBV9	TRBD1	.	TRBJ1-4	TGTGCCAGCAGCGTAGGGACAGGCGAAAAACTGTTTTTT	CASSVGTGEKLFF
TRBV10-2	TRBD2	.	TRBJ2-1	TGCGCCAGCAGGGGACTAGTGGAGGGGGAGCAGTTCTTC	CASRGLVEGEQFF
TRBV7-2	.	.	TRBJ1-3	TGTGCCAGCAGCCGCCCCCCGCTGACGGGAAACACCATATATTTT	CASSRPPLTGNTIYF
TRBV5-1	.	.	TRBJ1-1	TGCGCCAGCAGTATTAAAGCAGGTAACACTGAAGCTTTCTTT	CASSIKAGNTEAFF
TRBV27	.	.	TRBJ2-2	TGTGCCAGCAGTTTAGGGACACCGGCCGGGGAGCTGTTTTTT	CASSLGTPAGELFF
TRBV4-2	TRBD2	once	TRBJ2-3	TGTGCCAGCAGCCAAGAACCGTCAGGTCTAGCGGGTAGCACAGATACGCAGTATTTT	CASSQEPSGLAGSTDTQYF
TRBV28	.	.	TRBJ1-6	TGTGCCATCAATCCAAAACGGGGTTTTTCAAATTCACCCCTCCACTTT	CAINPKRGFSNSPLHF